The source of this TCR beta chain is a study of cytomegalovirus exposure and HLA in healthy donors. Regarding this clone: Its antigen remains unknown.

CDR3 size: 16 residues. The V end was cut by 0 bases, the J end by 3 bases, with 13 bases between. Germline V gene lookup returns CDR1 MNHEY and CDR2 SVGAGI. PCR primers comprised 60 Vbeta and 13 Jbeta primers. Data came from immunoSEQ multiplex PCR; TCRdb stores just in-frame clones and leaves some out. The data contain about 140,000 clones, around 80% of them seen just once; the ten biggest clones take up about 4.5%. When sampled, the donors appeared nominally healthy, though they likely had unrecorded immune exposures. Study observations and caveats: Being indistinguishable, some V segments were excluded, TRBV6-2 and TRBV6-3 among them. It has been reported that TCR beta sequences accurately predicted the HLA-A and HLA-B alleles of most subjects.

The sequenced sample was PBMCs. This TCR came from a man aged 30-40 years in good health. The rearrangement uses TRBV6-5 and TRBJ2-3; D is undetermined. CDR3: CASSYSGRPETDTQYF. In nucleotides, the CDR3 is TGTGCCAGCAGTTACTCCGGTCGACCGGAGACAGATACGCAGTATTTT.